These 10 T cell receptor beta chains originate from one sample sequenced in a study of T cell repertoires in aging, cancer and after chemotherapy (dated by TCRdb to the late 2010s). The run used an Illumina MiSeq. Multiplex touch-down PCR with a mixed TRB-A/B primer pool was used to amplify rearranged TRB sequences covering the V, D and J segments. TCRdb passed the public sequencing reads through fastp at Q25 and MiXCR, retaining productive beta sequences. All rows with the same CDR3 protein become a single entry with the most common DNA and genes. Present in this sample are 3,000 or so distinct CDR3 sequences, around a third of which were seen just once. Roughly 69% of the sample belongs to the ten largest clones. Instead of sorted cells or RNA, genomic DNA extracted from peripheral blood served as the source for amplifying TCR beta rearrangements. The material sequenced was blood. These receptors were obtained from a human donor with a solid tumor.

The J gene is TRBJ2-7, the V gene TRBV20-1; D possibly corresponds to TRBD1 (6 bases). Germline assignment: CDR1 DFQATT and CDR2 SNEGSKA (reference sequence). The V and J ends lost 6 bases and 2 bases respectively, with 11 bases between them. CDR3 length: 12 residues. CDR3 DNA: TGCAGTGCGAAATACAGGGCCTACGAGCAGTACTTC. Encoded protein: CSAKYRAYEQYF.

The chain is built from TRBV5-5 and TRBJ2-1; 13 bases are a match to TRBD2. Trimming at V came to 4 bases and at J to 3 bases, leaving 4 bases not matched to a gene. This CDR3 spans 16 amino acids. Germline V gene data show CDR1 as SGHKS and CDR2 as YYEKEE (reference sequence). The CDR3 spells CASSPRTSGGYNEQFF. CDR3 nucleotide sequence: TGTGCCAGCAGCCCGCGGACTAGCGGGGGCTACAATGAGCAGTTCTTC.

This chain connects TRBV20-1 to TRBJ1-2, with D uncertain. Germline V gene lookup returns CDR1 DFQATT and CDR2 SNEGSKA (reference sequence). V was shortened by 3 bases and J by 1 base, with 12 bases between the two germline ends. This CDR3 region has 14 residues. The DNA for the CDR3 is TGCAGTGCTAGGATGGGCGGAATTAACTATGGCTACACCTTC. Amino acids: CSARMGGINYGYTF.

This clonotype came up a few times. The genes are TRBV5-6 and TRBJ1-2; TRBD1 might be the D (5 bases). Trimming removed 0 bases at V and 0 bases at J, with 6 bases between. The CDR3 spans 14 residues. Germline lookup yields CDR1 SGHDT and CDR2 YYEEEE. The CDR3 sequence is CASSLGTTNYGYTF. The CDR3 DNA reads TGTGCCAGCAGCTTGGGGACAACTAACTATGGCTACACCTTC. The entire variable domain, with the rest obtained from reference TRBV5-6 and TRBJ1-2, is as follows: DAGVTQSPTHLIKTRGQQVTLRCSPKSGHDTVSWYQQALGQGPQFIFQYYEEEERQRGNFPDRFSGHQFPNYSSELNVNALLLGDSALYLCASSLGTTNYGYTFGSGTRLTVV.

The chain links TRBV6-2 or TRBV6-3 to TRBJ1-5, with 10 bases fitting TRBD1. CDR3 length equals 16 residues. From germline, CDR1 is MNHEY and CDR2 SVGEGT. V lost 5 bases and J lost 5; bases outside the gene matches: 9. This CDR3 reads CASSKTGGAEYQPQHF. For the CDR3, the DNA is TGTGCCAGCAGTAAGACAGGGGGCGCCGAGTATCAGCCCCAGCATTTT.

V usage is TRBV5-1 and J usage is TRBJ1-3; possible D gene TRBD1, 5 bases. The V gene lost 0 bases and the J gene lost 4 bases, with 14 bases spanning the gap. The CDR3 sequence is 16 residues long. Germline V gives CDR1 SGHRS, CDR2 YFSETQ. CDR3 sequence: CASSLEVQGQGNTIYF. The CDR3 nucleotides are TGCGCCAGCAGCTTGGAAGTGCAGGGCCAGGGAAACACCATATATTTT.

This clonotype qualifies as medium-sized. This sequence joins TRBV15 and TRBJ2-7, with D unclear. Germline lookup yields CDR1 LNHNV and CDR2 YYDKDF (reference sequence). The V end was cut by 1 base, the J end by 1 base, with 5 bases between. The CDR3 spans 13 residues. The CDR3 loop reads CATSRVDSYEQYF. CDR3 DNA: TGTGCCACCAGCAGAGTGGATTCCTACGAGCAGTACTTC.

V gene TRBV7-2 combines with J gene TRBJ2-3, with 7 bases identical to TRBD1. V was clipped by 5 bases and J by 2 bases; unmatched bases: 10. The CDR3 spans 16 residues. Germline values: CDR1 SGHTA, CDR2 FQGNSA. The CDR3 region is CASSPWDSYLTDTQYF. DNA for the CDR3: TGTGCCAGCAGCCCCTGGGACAGTTATCTCACAGATACGCAGTATTTT.

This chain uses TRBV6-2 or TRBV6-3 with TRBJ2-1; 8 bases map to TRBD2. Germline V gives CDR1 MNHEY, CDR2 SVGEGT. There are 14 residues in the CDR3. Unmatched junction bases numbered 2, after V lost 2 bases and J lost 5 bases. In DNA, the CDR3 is TGTGCCAGCAGTTACCCGGGGGGGAACAATGAGCAGTTCTTC. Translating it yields CASSYPGGNNEQFF.

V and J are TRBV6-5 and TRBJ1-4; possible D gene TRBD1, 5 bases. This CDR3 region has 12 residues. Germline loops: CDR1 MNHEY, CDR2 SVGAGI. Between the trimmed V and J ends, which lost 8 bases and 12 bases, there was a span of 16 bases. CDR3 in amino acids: CASREGLGELFF. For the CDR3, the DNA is TGTGCCAGCCGCGAGGGACTCGGGGAACTGTTTTTT.